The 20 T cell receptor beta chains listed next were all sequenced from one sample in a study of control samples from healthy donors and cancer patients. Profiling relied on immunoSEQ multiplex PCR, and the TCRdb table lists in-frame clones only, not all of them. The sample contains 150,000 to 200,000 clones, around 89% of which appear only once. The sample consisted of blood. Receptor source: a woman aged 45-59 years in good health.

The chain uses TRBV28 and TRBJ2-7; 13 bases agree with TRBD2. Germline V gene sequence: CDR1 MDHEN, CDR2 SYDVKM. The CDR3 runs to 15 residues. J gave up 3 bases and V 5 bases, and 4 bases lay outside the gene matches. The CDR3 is CASSPRTSGGYEQYF. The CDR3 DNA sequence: TGTGCCAGCAGTCCGCGGACTAGCGGGGGCTACGAGCAGTACTTC.

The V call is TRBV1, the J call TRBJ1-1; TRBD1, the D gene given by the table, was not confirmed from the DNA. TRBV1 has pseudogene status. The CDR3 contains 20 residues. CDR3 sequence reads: CTSSWRSQGTPTRMNTEAFF. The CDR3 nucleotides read TGCACCAGCAGCTGGCGGTCGCAGGGTACGCCAACGCGGATGAACACTGAAGCTTTCTTT.

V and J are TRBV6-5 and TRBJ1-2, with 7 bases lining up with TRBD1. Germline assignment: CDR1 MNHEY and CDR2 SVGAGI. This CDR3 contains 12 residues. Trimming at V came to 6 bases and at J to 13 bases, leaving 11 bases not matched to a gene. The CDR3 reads CASSGGQASPTF. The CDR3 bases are TGTGCCAGCAGCGGTGGACAGGCTTCTCCCACCTTC.

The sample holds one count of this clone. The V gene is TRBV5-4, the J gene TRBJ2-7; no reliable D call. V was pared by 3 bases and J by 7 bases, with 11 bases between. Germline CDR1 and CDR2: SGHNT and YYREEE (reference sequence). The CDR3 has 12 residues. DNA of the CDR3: TGTGCCAGCAGCTCCGAGGTGGGGGAGCAGTACTTC. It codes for CASSSEVGEQYF.

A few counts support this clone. The CDR3, as DNA: TGTGCCAGCAGCTCCCTCGGCGCAGGGGCGGGTCAGCCCCAGCATTTT. It specifies CASSSLGAGAGQPQHF. This sequence joins TRBV7-2 and TRBJ1-5; D might be TRBD1 (6 bases). CDR1 SGHTA and CDR2 FQGNSA come from the germline V gene. This CDR3 has 16 amino acids. Trimming stripped 4 bases from V and 6 bases from J, with 19 bases between.

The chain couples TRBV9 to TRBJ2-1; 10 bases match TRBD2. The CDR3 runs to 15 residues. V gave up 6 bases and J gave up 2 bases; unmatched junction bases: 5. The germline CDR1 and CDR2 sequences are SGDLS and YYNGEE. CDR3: CASTVSGGPYNEQFF. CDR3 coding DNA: TGTGCCAGCACCGTTAGCGGGGGGCCCTACAATGAGCAGTTCTTC.

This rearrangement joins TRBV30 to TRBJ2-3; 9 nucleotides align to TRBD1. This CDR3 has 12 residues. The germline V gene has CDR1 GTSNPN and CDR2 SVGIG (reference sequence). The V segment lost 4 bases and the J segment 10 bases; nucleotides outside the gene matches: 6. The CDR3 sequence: CAWTPRTGAQYF. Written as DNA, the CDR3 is TGTGCCTGGACCCCCCGGACAGGGGCGCAGTATTTT.

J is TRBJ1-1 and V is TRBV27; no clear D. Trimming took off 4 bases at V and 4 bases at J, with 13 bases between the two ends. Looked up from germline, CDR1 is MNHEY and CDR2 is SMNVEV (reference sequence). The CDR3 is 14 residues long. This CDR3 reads CASSYTGRGTEAFF. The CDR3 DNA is TGTGCCAGCAGTTACACCGGACGAGGCACTGAAGCTTTCTTT.

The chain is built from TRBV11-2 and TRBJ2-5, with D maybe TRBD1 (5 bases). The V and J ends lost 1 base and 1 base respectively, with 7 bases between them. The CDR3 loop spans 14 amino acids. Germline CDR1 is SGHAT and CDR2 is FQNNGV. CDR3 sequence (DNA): TGTGCCAGCAGCTTAGCAGGGCTCCAAGAGACCCAGTACTTC. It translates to CASSLAGLQETQYF.

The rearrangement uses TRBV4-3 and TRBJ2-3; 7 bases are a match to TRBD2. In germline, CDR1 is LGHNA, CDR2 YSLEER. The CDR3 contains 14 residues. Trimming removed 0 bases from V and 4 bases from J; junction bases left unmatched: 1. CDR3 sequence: CASSQEGGADTQYF. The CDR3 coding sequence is TGCGCCAGCAGCCAAGAGGGAGGGGCAGATACGCAGTATTTT.

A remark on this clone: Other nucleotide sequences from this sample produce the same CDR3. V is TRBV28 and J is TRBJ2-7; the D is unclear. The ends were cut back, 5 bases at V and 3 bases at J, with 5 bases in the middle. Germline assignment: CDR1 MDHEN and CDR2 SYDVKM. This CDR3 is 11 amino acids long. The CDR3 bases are TGTGCCAGCAGTCGAGGCTACGAGCAGTACTTC. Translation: CASSRGYEQYF.

Here the CDR3 DNA reads TGTGCCACAAGACCGGATCTGAACACTGAAGCTTTCTTT. It encodes CATRPDLNTEAFF. The chain employs TRBV10-3 and TRBJ1-1, with D unclear. The CDR3 runs 13 residues. The germline V gene has CDR1 ENHRY and CDR2 SYGVKD. V was shortened by 10 bases and J by 0 bases, with 12 bases between the two germline ends.

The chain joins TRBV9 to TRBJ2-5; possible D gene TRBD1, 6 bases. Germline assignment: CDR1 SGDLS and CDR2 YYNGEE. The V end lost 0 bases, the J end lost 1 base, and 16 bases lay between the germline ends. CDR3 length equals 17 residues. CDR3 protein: CASSVGGREGGQETQYF. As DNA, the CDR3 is TGTGCCAGCAGCGTAGGTGGGAGAGAAGGGGGCCAAGAGACCCAGTACTTC.

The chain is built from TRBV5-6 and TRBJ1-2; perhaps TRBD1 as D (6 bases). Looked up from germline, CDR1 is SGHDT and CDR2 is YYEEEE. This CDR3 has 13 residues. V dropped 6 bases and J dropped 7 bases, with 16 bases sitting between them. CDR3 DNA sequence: TGTGCCAGCAACGCGGGGGCCGGACCTGGCTACACCTTC. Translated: CASNAGAGPGYTF.

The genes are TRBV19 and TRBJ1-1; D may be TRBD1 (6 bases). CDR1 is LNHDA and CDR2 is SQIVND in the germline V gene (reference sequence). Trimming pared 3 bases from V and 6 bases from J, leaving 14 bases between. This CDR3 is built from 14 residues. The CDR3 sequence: CASSISRGQAEAFF. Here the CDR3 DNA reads TGTGCCAGTAGTATCTCCCGGGGGCAAGCTGAAGCTTTCTTT. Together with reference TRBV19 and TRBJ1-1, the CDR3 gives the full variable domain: DGGITQSPKYLFRKEGQNVTLSCEQNLNHDAMYWYRQDPGQGLRLIYYSQIVNDFQKGDIAEGYSVSREKKESFPLTVTSAQKNPTAFYLCASSISRGQAEAFFGQGTRLTVV.

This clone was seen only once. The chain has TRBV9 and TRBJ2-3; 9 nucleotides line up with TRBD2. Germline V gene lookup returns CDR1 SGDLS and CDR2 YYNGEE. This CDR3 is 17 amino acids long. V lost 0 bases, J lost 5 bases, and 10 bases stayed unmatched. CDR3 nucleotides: TGTGCCAGCAGCGTAGATCCCCCTAGCGGGGTGAGAGATACGCAGTATTTT. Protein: CASSVDPPSGVRDTQYF. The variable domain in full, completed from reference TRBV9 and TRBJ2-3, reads DSGVTQTPKHLITATGQRVTLRCSPRSGDLSVYWYQQSLDQGLQFLIQYYNGEERAKGNILERFSAQQFPDLHSELNLSSLELGDSALYFCASSVDPPSGVRDTQYFGPGTRLTVL.

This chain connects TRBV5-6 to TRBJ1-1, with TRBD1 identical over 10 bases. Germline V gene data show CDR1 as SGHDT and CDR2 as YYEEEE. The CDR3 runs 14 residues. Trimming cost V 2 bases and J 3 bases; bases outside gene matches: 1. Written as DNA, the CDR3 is TGTGCCAGCAGCTTCGGACAGGGGGACACTGAAGCTTTCTTT. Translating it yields CASSFGQGDTEAFF.

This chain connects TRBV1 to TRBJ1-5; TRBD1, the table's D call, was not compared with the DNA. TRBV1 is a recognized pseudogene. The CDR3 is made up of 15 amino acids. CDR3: CTSIDRGAGDQPQHF. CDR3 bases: TGCACCAGCATCGACCGTGGGGCAGGCGATCAGCCCCAGCATTTT.

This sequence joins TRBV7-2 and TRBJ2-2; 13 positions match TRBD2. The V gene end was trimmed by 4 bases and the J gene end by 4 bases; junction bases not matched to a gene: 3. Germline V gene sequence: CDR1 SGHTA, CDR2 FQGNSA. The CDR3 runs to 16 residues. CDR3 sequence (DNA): TGTGCCAGCAGCTCTACTAGCGGGAGGGTCACCGGGGAGCTGTTTTTT. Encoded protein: CASSSTSGRVTGELFF.

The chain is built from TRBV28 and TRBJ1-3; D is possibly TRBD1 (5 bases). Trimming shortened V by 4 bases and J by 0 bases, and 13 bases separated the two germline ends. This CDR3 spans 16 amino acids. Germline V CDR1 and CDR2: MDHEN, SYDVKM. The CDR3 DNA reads TGTGCCAGCAGTTACGCGACAGTCCTCTCTGGAAACACCATATATTTT. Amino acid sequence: CASSYATVLSGNTIYF.